The rows below give T cell receptor beta chains drawn from one sample of a study of T cells in Graves' hyperthyroidism and ophthalmopathy. TCRdb fed the multiplex PCR reads into MiXCR, producing one record per CDR3 protein. The repertoire holds 350,000 or so distinct CDR3 sequences, with 15% to 20% as singletons. Specimen: blood. The receptors were sampled from a woman in her thirties or forties with Graves' ophthalmopathy. CDR3s include the opening cysteine and the closing phenylalanine or tryptophan. A D gene is named only where the DNA matches it firmly. Not every row has a clone size; where given, it reads once, few, many or a size class.

clone size: many
V gene: TRBV4-1
J gene: TRBJ2-5
D gene: NA
CDR3 protein: CASSPQGYQETQYF
CDR3 DNA: TGCGCCAGCAGCCCACAGGGATACCAAGAGACCCAGTACTTC

clone size: NA
V gene: TRBV6-2/TRBV6-3
J gene: TRBJ2-7
D gene: NA
CDR3 protein: CASSYPGGTVRYEQYF
CDR3 DNA: TGTGCCAGCAGTTACCCAGGCGGGACAGTACGCTACGAGCAGTACTTC

clone size: many
V gene: TRBV30
J gene: TRBJ1-1
D gene: NA
CDR3 protein: CAWSAKLTTEAFF
CDR3 DNA: TGTGCCTGGAGCGCAAAGTTGACTACTGAAGCTTTCTTT

clone size: many
V gene: TRBV5-6
J gene: TRBJ1-5
D gene: TRBD1
CDR3 protein: CASSLNRGLRNQPQHF
CDR3 DNA: TGTGCCAGCAGCCTCAACAGGGGGCTGAGGAATCAGCCCCAGCATTTT

clone size: many
V gene: TRBV11-1
J gene: TRBJ2-2
D gene: TRBD1
CDR3 protein: CASSLVHHGAGGHPGELFF
CDR3 DNA: TGTGCCAGCAGCTTAGTACACCATGGCGCAGGGGGTCACCCCGGGGAGCTGTTTTTT

clone size: once
V gene: TRBV6-1
J gene: TRBJ1-2
D gene: TRBD1
CDR3 protein: CASSETGGAYGYTF
CDR3 DNA: TGTGCCAGCAGTGAGACAGGGGGCGCCTATGGCTACACCTTC

clone size: many
V gene: TRBV12-3/TRBV12-4
J gene: TRBJ1-4
D gene: NA
CDR3 protein: CASSFGGGAEKLFF
CDR3 DNA: TGTGCCAGCAGTTTCGGCGGAGGGGCTGAAAAACTGTTTTTT

clone size: many
V gene: TRBV19
J gene: TRBJ1-5
D gene: NA
CDR3 protein: CASRGELNQPQHF
CDR3 DNA: TGTGCCAGTAGGGGGGAGCTCAATCAGCCCCAGCATTTT

clone size: many
V gene: TRBV19
J gene: TRBJ1-5
D gene: NA
CDR3 protein: CASRLRERWQPQHF
CDR3 DNA: TGTGCCAGTAGACTCAGGGAAAGGTGGCAGCCCCAGCATTTT

clone size: many
V gene: TRBV6-2/TRBV6-3
J gene: TRBJ2-7
D gene: TRBD1
CDR3 protein: CASSSGTVGYEQYF
CDR3 DNA: TGTGCCAGCAGTTCCGGGACAGTAGGCTACGAGCAGTACTTC

clone size: many
V gene: TRBV28
J gene: TRBJ1-1
D gene: TRBD1
CDR3 protein: CASSRGTGQASTEAFF
CDR3 DNA: TGTGCCAGCAGTCGAGGGACAGGGCAAGCCTCCACTGAAGCTTTCTTT

clone size: many
V gene: TRBV12-3/TRBV12-4
J gene: TRBJ1-1
D gene: NA
CDR3 protein: CASSTTQNTEAFF
CDR3 DNA: TGTGCCAGCAGTACTACACAGAACACTGAAGCTTTCTTT

clone size: many
V gene: TRBV6-1
J gene: TRBJ1-1
D gene: NA
CDR3 protein: CASSGGRENSEAFF
CDR3 DNA: TGTGCCAGCAGTGGTGGCAGGGAAAACTCCGAAGCTTTCTTT

clone size: few
V gene: TRBV28
J gene: TRBJ2-5
D gene: NA
CDR3 protein: CASRWNLKETQYF
CDR3 DNA: TGTGCCAGCCGGTGGAATCTCAAAGAGACCCAGTACTTC

clone size: many
V gene: TRBV11-2
J gene: TRBJ1-1
D gene: NA
CDR3 protein: CASSLDPGENTEAFF
CDR3 DNA: TGTGCCAGCAGCTTAGATCCAGGGGAGAACACTGAAGCTTTCTTT

clone size: many
V gene: TRBV2
J gene: TRBJ2-7
D gene: TRBD2
CDR3 protein: CASSLTSGRAYEQYF
CDR3 DNA: TGTGCCAGCAGCCTGACTAGCGGGAGGGCCTACGAGCAGTACTTC

clone size: many
V gene: TRBV6-5
J gene: TRBJ1-1
D gene: NA
CDR3 protein: CASSYQGPYTEAFF
CDR3 DNA: TGTGCCAGCAGTTACCAGGGCCCATACACTGAAGCTTTCTTT

clone size: many
V gene: TRBV7-2
J gene: TRBJ1-2
D gene: NA
CDR3 protein: CASSFGGRLNYGYTF
CDR3 DNA: TGTGCCAGCAGCTTCGGGGGTCGTTTGAACTATGGCTACACCTTC

clone size: NA
V gene: TRBV6-1
J gene: TRBJ2-5
D gene: TRBD2
CDR3 protein: CASRRTSGRRQETQYF
CDR3 DNA: TGTGCCAGCAGACGTACTAGCGGGAGGCGCCAAGAGACCCAGTACTTC

clone size: many
V gene: TRBV15
J gene: TRBJ1-2
D gene: TRBD1
CDR3 protein: CATSRAGAGGLYGYTF
CDR3 DNA: TGTGCCACCAGCAGAGCGGGGGCAGGGGGCCTCTATGGCTACACCTTC

clone size: NA
V gene: TRBV7-3
J gene: TRBJ1-1
D gene: NA
CDR3 protein: CASSPPMPTDLNTEAFF
CDR3 DNA: TGTGCCAGCAGCCCCCCAATGCCGACAGACTTGAACACTGAAGCTTTCTTT

clone size: few
V gene: TRBV4-2
J gene: TRBJ2-2
D gene: NA
CDR3 protein: CASSQGGTSYGELFF
CDR3 DNA: TGTGCCAGCAGCCAAGGGGGGACCTCGTACGGGGAGCTGTTTTTT

clone size: many
V gene: TRBV7-9
J gene: TRBJ1-5
D gene: NA
CDR3 protein: CASSLSAFNQPQHF
CDR3 DNA: TGTGCCAGCAGCTTGTCAGCCTTCAATCAGCCCCAGCATTTT

clone size: NA
V gene: TRBV6-2/TRBV6-3
J gene: TRBJ2-7
D gene: NA
CDR3 protein: CASRLTLSTYEQYF
CDR3 DNA: TGTGCCAGCAGGCTGACCCTCAGCACCTACGAGCAGTACTTC